The T cell receptor (beta chain) described here comes from a study of blood T cell repertoires in COVID-19. Study summary: The United States, Italy and Spain supplied acute and convalescent COVID-19 samples. In each case, the material was cDNA or gDNA derived from T cells, B-cell-depleted T cells, or PBMCs.

This clone was seen only a few times. The same CDR3 arises from other DNA sequences in this sample as well. Per the authors' pipeline: From reference gene primer amplification, estimates of nucleated cell counts were derived. TCRdb keeps only in-frame clones here, not all; method: immunoSEQ multiplex PCR. V and J calls and clone size come straight from that table; D and trimming were deduced from the DNA. The table includes around 230,000 clones, 81% detected once. The source material was peripheral blood. The sequence came from a woman of 80 years or more with acute or convalescent COVID-19.

CDR3 protein: CASSLGQKETQYF. The DNA for the CDR3 is TGTGCCAGCAGCTTAGGACAGAAAGAGACCCAGTACTTC. The genes are TRBV11-2 and TRBJ2-5, with TRBD1 as a possible D gene (5 bases). V was trimmed by 1 base and J by 3 bases, leaving 6 bases between them. The V gene's germline CDR1 is SGHAT and CDR2 FQNNGV. The CDR3 has 13 residues.